Listed below are T cell receptor beta chains from one sample, sequenced in a study of breast tumors, draining lymph nodes, adjacent tissues. TCRdb recomputed calls from the multiplex PCR reads with MiXCR, one row per CDR3 protein. The sample lists 200,000 to 300,000 distinct CDR3 sequences, roughly 30% seen once, with approximately 1% in the top ten. The source material was axillary lymph node tissue. The receptors stem from a female donor with breast cancer. Some clones in this sample may be carry-over from other donors' samples. Both conserved end residues are part of each CDR3. A D gene is named only where the DNA matches it firmly. The size field is filled for only some rows; it gives once, few, many or a size class.

V	D	J	size	length	DNA	CDR3
TRBV7-3	-	TRBJ2-2	-	15	TGTTCCAGCAGCTTCGGACTATTCGGTTCCGGGGAGCTGTTCTTT	CSSSFGLFGSGELFF
TRBV27	-	TRBJ2-7	few	16	TGTGCCAGCAGTTCTGATTTAGTTGCCGCCTCCTACGAGCAGTACTTC	CASSSDLVAASYEQYF
TRBV10-3	-	TRBJ1-4	-	13	TGTGCCATCAGGGGAAGGGTTAGAGAAAAACTGTTTTTT	CAIRGRVREKLFF
TRBV10-1	TRBD1	TRBJ2-2	many	17	TGCGCCAGCAGTGAGTCGTACGGGACAGAGAACACCGGGGAGCTGTTTTTT	CASSESYGTENTGELFF
TRBV29-1	-	TRBJ2-7	many	14	TGCAGCGCCGCCCCCAGCGGGCCCTCCTACGAGCAGTACTTC	CSAAPSGPSYEQYF
TRBV27	-	TRBJ2-2	few	13	TGTGCCAGCATTCAGCCGAACACCGGGGAGCTGTTTTTT	CASIQPNTGELFF
TRBV6-5	-	TRBJ1-5	few	16	TGTGCCAGCAGTTACTCCCACATAATAGGCAATCAGCCCCAGCATTTT	CASSYSHIIGNQPQHF
TRBV2	-	TRBJ2-3	many	13	TGTGCCAGCAGTGAAAGGGTAACAGATACGCAGTATTTT	CASSERVTDTQYF
TRBV7-2	-	TRBJ1-2	-	14	TGTGCCAGCAGCTTAGGGGGCGGGGACTATGGCTACACCTTC	CASSLGGGDYGYTF
TRBV6-1	TRBD2	TRBJ2-3	many	14	TGTGCCAGCAGTCCCTGGGGAGGGACAGATACGCAGTATTTT	CASSPWGGTDTQYF
TRBV7-7	TRBD2	TRBJ2-3	once	15	TGTGCTAGGGGACTAGCGGGAGGGTACACAGATACGCAGTATTTT	CARGLAGGYTDTQYF
TRBV7-9	-	TRBJ2-7	many	12	TGTGCCAGCAGCCCCGGGGAGGTCGGGCAGTACTTC	CASSPGEVGQYF
TRBV12-3/TRBV12-4	-	TRBJ2-1	many	17	TGTGCCAGCACCCTTCGGGTGGCGGGACACTCCTACAATGAGCAGTTCTTC	CASTLRVAGHSYNEQFF
TRBV7-7	-	TRBJ2-5	many	14	TGTGCTAGCAGCTTAGCTACAGGGCAAGAGACCCAGTACTTC	CASSLATGQETQYF
TRBV5-6	TRBD1	TRBJ2-2	-	19	TGTGCCAGCAGCTTGGGTACAGGGGGCGCAGGCGCGAACACCGGGGAGCTGTTTTTT	CASSLGTGGAGANTGELFF
TRBV28	-	TRBJ2-1	-	13	TGTGCCAGCTACCCCGGCTCCTACAATGAGCAGTTCTTC	CASYPGSYNEQFF
TRBV19	-	TRBJ2-7	many	14	TGTGCCAGTAGTCTCAACAGGGATCCCTACGAGCAGTACTTC	CASSLNRDPYEQYF
TRBV20-1	-	TRBJ2-7	-	15	TGCAGTGCGACGACAGGGTTCGAAAGCGGGCAAGAGCAGTACTTC	CSATTGFESGQEQYF
TRBV14	-	TRBJ2-2	many	14	TGTGCCAGCAGCCGGCGGCCGAACACCGGGGAGCTGTTTTTT	CASSRRPNTGELFF